A single sample gave rise to the 10 T cell receptor beta chains below, sequenced in a study of shared clonotypes between healthy human individuals. Profiled with immunoSEQ multiplex PCR; TCRdb holds only in-frame clones, not every one. The table has over a million clones, 70% to 80% seen once; the top ten hold roughly 0.65%. Sequencing used memory CD4+ T cells from PBMCs. The subset is: CD45RA-negative fraction. Receptor source: a man younger than 35 in good health. Some clones in this sample may be carry-over from other donors' samples.

In its sample, this clone was seen a few times. The rearrangement uses TRBV5-4 and TRBJ2-2, with unresolved D. The CDR3 has 19 residues. V gave up 0 bases and J gave up 1 base, with 19 bases separating them. Germline V gene lookup returns CDR1 SGHNT and CDR2 YYREEE (reference sequence). The CDR3 coding sequence is TGTGCCAGCAGCTTGGCCGCTATCCGAGGACCCAAGAACACCGGGGAGCTGTTTTTT. Protein product: CASSLAAIRGPKNTGELFF.

This chain joins TRBV29-1 and TRBJ2-3; 8 bases map to TRBD1. The length of the CDR3 is 12 residues. With 7 bases clipped from V and 4 bases from J, the junction kept 4 bases outside the gene matches. Germline V gene sequence: CDR1 SQVTM, CDR2 ANQGSEA. CDR3 nucleotide sequence: TGCAGCGCCAAACAGGGGGCAGATACGCAGTATTTT. Protein sequence: CSAKQGADTQYF.

V usage is TRBV28 and J usage is TRBJ2-7, with D possibly called TRBD1 or TRBD2 (5 bases each). Trimming took off 2 bases at V and 6 bases at J, with 20 bases between the two ends. There are 16 residues in the CDR3. From germline, CDR1 is MDHEN and CDR2 SYDVKM. CDR3 sequence (DNA): TGTGCCAGCAGTTTACACGGTGCAGGGACCAGGCGCGAGCAGTACTTC. Its protein product is CASSLHGAGTRREQYF.

The chain is built from TRBV25-1 and TRBJ2-5; 8 nucleotides align to TRBD1. The CDR3 is made up of 15 amino acids. The J segment lost 3 bases and the V segment lost 1 base, leaving 4 bases of the junction unmatched. Germline CDR1 reads MGHDK; CDR2 reads SYGVNS. The CDR3 loop reads CASSEWGTGKETQYF. As DNA, the CDR3 is TGTGCCAGCAGTGAATGGGGGACAGGTAAAGAGACCCAGTACTTC.

V usage is TRBV25-1 and J usage is TRBJ2-3; D is unresolved. The CDR3 has 13 residues. V shed 2 bases and J shed 3 bases, with 6 bases lying between them. CDR1 MGHDK and CDR2 SYGVNS come from the germline V gene. The CDR3 region is CASSERQTDTQYF. For the CDR3, the DNA is TGTGCCAGCAGTGAAAGGCAGACAGATACGCAGTATTTT.

The V call is TRBV6-1, the J call TRBJ2-1; D is uncertain. Germline loops: CDR1 MNHNS, CDR2 SASEGT. This CDR3 spans 15 amino acids. V dropped 10 bases and J dropped 8 bases, with 24 bases sitting between them. The CDR3 DNA reads TGTGCCACCACCCCTAGATTTAAGGCGACGGATGAGCAGTTCTTC. Amino acids: CATTPRFKATDEQFF.

The chain recombines TRBV5-6 with TRBJ1-1; 7 bases line up with TRBD1. The CDR3 consists of 15 residues. The V segment lost 1 base and the J segment 4 bases; nucleotides outside the gene matches: 7. Germline values: CDR1 SGHDT, CDR2 YYEEEE. The CDR3 protein is CASSLFQGGGTEAFF. CDR3 coding DNA: TGTGCCAGCAGCTTGTTTCAGGGGGGCGGCACTGAAGCTTTCTTT.

This chain links TRBV2 with TRBJ2-1, with D maybe TRBD2 (6 bases). In germline, CDR1 is SNHLY, CDR2 FYNNEI. The CDR3 has 15 amino acids. Trimming pared 4 bases from V and 3 bases from J, leaving 13 bases between. The CDR3 loop is CASSVLPGGYNEQFF. CDR3 bases: TGTGCCAGCAGTGTGCTTCCCGGGGGCTACAATGAGCAGTTCTTC.

This rearrangement joins TRBV6-6 to TRBJ1-2; 8 bases line up with TRBD1. CDR3 length equals 13 residues. From germline, CDR1 is MNHNY and CDR2 SVGAGI (reference sequence). The V gene end was trimmed by 6 bases and the J gene end by 5 bases; junction bases not matched to a gene: 5. CDR3 loop: CASRPGTGYGYTF. The CDR3 coding sequence is TGTGCCAGCAGACCCGGGACAGGTTATGGCTACACCTTC.

This chain links TRBV5-1 with TRBJ1-4; TRBD1 matches at 7 bases. J was trimmed by 8 bases and V by 3 bases; bases with no gene match: 4. Germline V gene lookup returns CDR1 SGHRS and CDR2 YFSETQ. The CDR3 sequence is 13 residues long. CDR3 sequence: CASSSLDREKLFF. In nucleotides, the CDR3 is TGCGCCAGCAGCTCCCTGGACAGGGAAAAACTGTTTTTT. Supplemented by reference TRBV5-1 and TRBJ1-4, the full variable domain reads KAGVTQTPRYLIKTRGQQVTLSCSPISGHRSVSWYQQTPGQGLQFLFEYFSETQRNKGNFPGRFSGRQFSNSRSEMNVSTLELGDSALYLCASSSLDREKLFFGSGTQLSVL.